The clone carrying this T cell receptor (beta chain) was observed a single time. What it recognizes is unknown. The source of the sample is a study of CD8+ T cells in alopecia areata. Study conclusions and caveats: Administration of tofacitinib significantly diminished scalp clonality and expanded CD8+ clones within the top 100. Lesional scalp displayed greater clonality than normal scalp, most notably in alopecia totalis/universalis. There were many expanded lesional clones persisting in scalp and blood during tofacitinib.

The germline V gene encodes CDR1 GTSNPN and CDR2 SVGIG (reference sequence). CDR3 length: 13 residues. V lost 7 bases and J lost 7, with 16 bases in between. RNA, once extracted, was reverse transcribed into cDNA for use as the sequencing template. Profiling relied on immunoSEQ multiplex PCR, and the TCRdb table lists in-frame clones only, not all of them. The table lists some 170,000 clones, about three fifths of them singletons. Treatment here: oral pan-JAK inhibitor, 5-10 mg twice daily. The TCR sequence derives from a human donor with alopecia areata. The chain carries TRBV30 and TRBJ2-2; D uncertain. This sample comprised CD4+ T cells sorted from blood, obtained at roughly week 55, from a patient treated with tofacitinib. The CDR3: CASSRQAIGELFF. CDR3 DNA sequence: TGTGCCTCCTCGAGGCAGGCGATCGGGGAGCTGTTTTTT.